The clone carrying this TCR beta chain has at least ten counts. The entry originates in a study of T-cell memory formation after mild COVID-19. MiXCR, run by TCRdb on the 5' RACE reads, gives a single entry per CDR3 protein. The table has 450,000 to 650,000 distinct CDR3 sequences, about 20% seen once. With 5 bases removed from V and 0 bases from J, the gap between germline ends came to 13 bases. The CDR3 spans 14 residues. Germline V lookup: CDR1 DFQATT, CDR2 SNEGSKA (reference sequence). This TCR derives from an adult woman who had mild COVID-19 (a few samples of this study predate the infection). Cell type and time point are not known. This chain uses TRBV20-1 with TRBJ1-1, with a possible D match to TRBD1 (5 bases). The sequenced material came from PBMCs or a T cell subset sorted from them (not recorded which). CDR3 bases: TGCAGTGCTCCTAGGACAAGGATGAACACTGAAGCTTTCTTT. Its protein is CSAPRTRMNTEAFF.